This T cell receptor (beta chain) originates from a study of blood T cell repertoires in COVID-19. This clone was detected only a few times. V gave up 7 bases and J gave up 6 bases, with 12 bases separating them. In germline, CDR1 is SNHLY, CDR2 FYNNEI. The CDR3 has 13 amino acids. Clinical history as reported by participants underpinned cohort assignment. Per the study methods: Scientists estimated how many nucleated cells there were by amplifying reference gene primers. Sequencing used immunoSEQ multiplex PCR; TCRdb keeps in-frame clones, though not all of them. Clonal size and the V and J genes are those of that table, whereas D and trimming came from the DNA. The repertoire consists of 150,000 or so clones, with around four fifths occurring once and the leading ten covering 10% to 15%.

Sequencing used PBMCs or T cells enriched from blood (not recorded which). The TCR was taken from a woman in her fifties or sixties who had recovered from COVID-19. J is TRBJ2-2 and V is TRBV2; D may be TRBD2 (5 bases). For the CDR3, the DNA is TGTGCCAGCACCAACCAAGCGGCCGGGGAGCTGTTTTTT. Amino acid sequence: CASTNQAAGELFF.